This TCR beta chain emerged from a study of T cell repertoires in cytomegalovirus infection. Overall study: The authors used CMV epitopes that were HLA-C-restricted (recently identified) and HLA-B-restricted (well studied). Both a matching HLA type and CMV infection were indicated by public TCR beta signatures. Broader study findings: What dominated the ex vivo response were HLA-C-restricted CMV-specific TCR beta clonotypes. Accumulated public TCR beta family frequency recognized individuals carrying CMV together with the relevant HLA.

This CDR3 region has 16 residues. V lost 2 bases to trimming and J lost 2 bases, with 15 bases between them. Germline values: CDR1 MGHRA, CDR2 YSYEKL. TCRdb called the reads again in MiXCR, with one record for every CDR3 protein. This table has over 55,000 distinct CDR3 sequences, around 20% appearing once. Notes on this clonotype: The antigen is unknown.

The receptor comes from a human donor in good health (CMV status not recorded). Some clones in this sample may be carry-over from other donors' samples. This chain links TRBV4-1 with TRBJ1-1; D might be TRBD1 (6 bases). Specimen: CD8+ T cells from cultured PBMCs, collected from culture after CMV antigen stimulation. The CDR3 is CASSQKGTGRNTEAFF. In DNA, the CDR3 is TGCGCCAGCAGCCAAAAGGGAACAGGGAGAAACACTGAAGCTTTCTTT.